This is a list of T cell receptor beta chains from one sample in a study of blood T cell repertoires in COVID-19. The data were produced by immunoSEQ multiplex PCR, yet TCRdb's version contains in-frame clones alone and is incomplete. This sample has about 330,000 clones, with about 92% found just once. Specimen: PBMCs or T cells enriched from blood (not recorded which). The receptor set was obtained from a woman younger than 45 who had recovered from COVID-19. CDR3s include the opening cysteine and the closing phenylalanine or tryptophan. A D gene is named only where the DNA matches it firmly. Not all rows give a size; the values are once, few, many and, for expanded clones, a class.

d_gene	v_gene	j_gene	abundance	CDR3aa	CDR3nt
-	TRBV28	TRBJ1-5	once	CASTSNQPQHF	TGTGCCAGCACAAGCAATCAGCCCCAGCATTTT
-	TRBV5-1	TRBJ2-7	-	CASSLGQVSYEQYF	TGCGCCAGCAGCTTGGGTCAGGTATCCTACGAGCAGTACTTC
-	TRBV19	TRBJ2-5	-	CASQRSSRETQYF	TGTGCCAGCCAGCGGAGTTCAAGAGAAACCCAGTACTTC
TRBD1	TRBV19	TRBJ2-3	-	CASSIDAQGVTDTQYF	TGTGCCAGTAGTATAGATGCACAGGGGGTTACAGATACGCAGTATTTT
-	TRBV5-1	TRBJ2-2	-	CASGTSNTGELFF	TGCGCCAGCGGGACTTCGAACACCGGGGAGCTGTTTTTT
TRBD1	TRBV14	TRBJ1-5	-	CASSRRGTGVQPQHF	TGTGCCAGCAGCCGAAGAGGGACAGGGGTCCAGCCCCAGCATTTT
TRBD1	TRBV6-6	TRBJ1-2	once	CASRPTGASGNYGYTF	TGTGCCAGCAGGCCAACAGGGGCGTCGGGGAACTATGGCTACACCTTC
TRBD1	TRBV3-1/TRBV3-2	TRBJ1-2	-	CASSRSPTGADGYTF	TGTGCCAGCAGTCGTTCCCCTACAGGGGCTGATGGCTACACCTTC
TRBD1	TRBV4-1	TRBJ1-5	-	CASSQGVTGVQQPQHF	TGCGCCAGCAGCCAAGGGGTAACAGGGGTCCAACAGCCCCAGCATTTT
-	TRBV29-1	TRBJ1-2	-	CSVEAGDGYTF	TGCAGCGTTGAAGCAGGGGACGGCTACACCTTC
-	TRBV28	TRBJ2-1	-	CASSPSTGSERYNEQFF	TGTGCCAGCAGTCCCTCCACCGGTAGCGAGAGGTACAATGAGCAGTTCTTC
TRBD1	TRBV6-5	TRBJ1-2	-	CASTADRSGYGYTF	TGTGCCAGCACCGCGGACAGGTCCGGCTATGGCTACACCTTC
TRBD1	TRBV2	TRBJ2-3	-	CASRVGQGTDTQYF	TGTGCCAGCAGGGTCGGACAGGGGACAGATACGCAGTATTTT
-	TRBV3-1/TRBV3-2	TRBJ2-1	-	CASSQVIYQGSIDEQFF	TGTGCCAGCAGCCAAGTGATTTATCAGGGTAGTATCGATGAGCAGTTCTTC
-	TRBV18	TRBJ1-1	once	CASSPPNGQDTEAFF	TGTGCCAGCTCACCACCGAATGGCCAGGACACTGAAGCTTTCTTT
-	TRBV24-1	TRBJ2-1	-	CATSAQISSYNEQFF	TGTGCCACCAGTGCCCAGATAAGCTCCTACAATGAGCAGTTCTTC
TRBD1	TRBV25-1	TRBJ1-4	-	CASTAGGQGGEKLFF	TGTGCCAGCACCGCGGGTGGACAGGGAGGAGAAAAACTGTTTTTT
-	TRBV7-9	TRBJ2-2	-	CASSPGQNTGELFF	TGTGCCAGCAGCCCGGGACAGAACACCGGGGAGCTGTTTTTT
-	TRBV7-3	TRBJ2-1	-	CASSLVGAADNEQFF	TGTGCCAGCAGCTTAGTAGGGGCCGCGGACAATGAGCAGTTCTTC
-	TRBV19	TRBJ1-5	-	CASSPWGTAVSNQPQHF	TGTGCCAGTAGTCCGTGGGGGACTGCCGTTAGCAATCAGCCCCAGCATTTT
-	TRBV9	TRBJ2-1	-	CASSVAPLSWIQLLPDQYNEQFF	TGTGCCAGCAGCGTGGCCCCTTTGAGTTGGATACAGCTTCTTCCGGATCAATACAATGAGCAGTTCTTC
-	TRBV24-1	TRBJ1-5	-	CATSAGGQPQHF	TGTGCCACCAGTGCCGGGGGGCAGCCCCAGCATTTT
TRBD1	TRBV10-3	TRBJ2-3	-	CAISLQGAQYF	TGTGCCATCAGTTTACAGGGGGCGCAGTATTTT
TRBD2	TRBV5-1	TRBJ2-7	-	CASSLAGGTRLTYEQYF	TGCGCCAGCAGCTTGGCGGGCGGGACTAGACTAACCTACGAGCAGTACTTC
TRBD1	TRBV9	TRBJ2-3	-	CASSTTGDSTDTQYF	TGTGCCAGCAGCACGACAGGGGATAGCACAGATACGCAGTATTTT
-	TRBV5-1	TRBJ1-1	-	CASSSSRVAFF	TGCGCCAGCAGCTCTAGCCGCGTGGCTTTCTTT
-	TRBV20-1	TRBJ1-5	-	CSAIDRRKNQPQHF	TGCAGTGCTATTGATCGCAGAAAGAATCAGCCCCAGCATTTT
-	TRBV5-1	TRBJ2-7	-	CASSLEFGVHEQYF	TGCGCCAGCAGCTTGGAGTTCGGGGTCCACGAGCAGTACTTC
-	TRBV9	TRBJ1-1	few	CASSVAPGNTEAFF	TGTGCCAGCAGCGTAGCCCCAGGGAACACTGAAGCTTTCTTT
TRBD2	TRBV5-4	TRBJ2-2	once	CASSLLAGNTGELFF	TGTGCCAGCAGCTTACTAGCGGGGAACACCGGGGAGCTGTTTTTT
-	TRBV27	TRBJ2-1	-	CASSLVVAREQFF	TGTGCCAGCAGTTTGGTTGTGGCGAGGGAGCAGTTCTTC
-	TRBV6-5	TRBJ2-3	-	CASRRSVGDTQYF	TGTGCCAGCAGGAGGTCCGTGGGAGATACGCAGTATTTT
-	TRBV5-6	TRBJ1-2	few	CASSQTGVYGYTF	TGTGCCAGCAGCCAAACAGGCGTCTATGGCTACACCTTC
-	TRBV7-2	TRBJ2-3	-	CASSTRALGTQYF	TGTGCCAGCAGCACCCGTGCTCTCGGTACGCAGTATTTT
-	TRBV5-3	TRBJ2-7	-	CASPPCPPGGKEQYF	TGTGCCAGTCCTCCCTGTCCCCCGGGGGGCAAGGAGCAGTACTTC
-	TRBV2	TRBJ1-2	-	CASTTTGTSGYTF	TGTGCCAGCACCACCACCGGGACATCTGGCTACACCTTC
-	TRBV7-9	TRBJ1-1	few	CASTLLGVNTEAFF	TGTGCCAGCACCCTCCTAGGGGTAAACACTGAAGCTTTCTTT
TRBD2	TRBV6-2/TRBV6-3	TRBJ2-7	-	CASSLLAGAYEQYF	TGTGCCAGCAGTCTTCTAGCGGGAGCGTACGAGCAGTACTTC
TRBD2	TRBV4-2	TRBJ2-4	-	CASSQDVSGGQNIQYF	TGTGCCAGCAGCCAAGATGTCAGCGGGGGACAAAACATTCAGTACTTC
TRBD1	TRBV3-1/TRBV3-2	TRBJ1-1	-	CASSHRQGNSEAFF	TGTGCCAGCAGCCACCGACAGGGGAATTCTGAAGCTTTCTTT
-	TRBV7-9	TRBJ1-1	-	CASSHIRNTEAFF	TGTGCCAGCAGCCACATCCGGAACACTGAAGCTTTCTTT
-	TRBV7-8	TRBJ1-5	-	CASSPGDRTTQPAQHF	TGTGCCAGCAGCCCAGGAGACAGGACGACCCAACCGGCCCAGCATTTT
-	TRBV21-1	TRBJ1-6	-	CASLGTGLPIYNSPLHF	TGTGCCAGCCTCGGGACAGGGCTTCCAATTTATAATTCACCCCTCCACTTT
TRBD2	TRBV5-6	TRBJ2-1	-	CASSGGLAANNEQFF	TGTGCCAGCAGCGGCGGACTAGCGGCGAACAATGAGCAGTTCTTC
-	TRBV19	TRBJ2-7	-	CASNRGWSYEQYF	TGTGCCAGTAACCGAGGGTGGTCCTACGAGCAGTACTTC
TRBD1	TRBV3-1/TRBV3-2	TRBJ1-1	-	CASSPGDRGLYAEAFF	TGTGCCAGCAGCCCGGGGGACAGGGGGCTCTATGCTGAAGCTTTCTTT